Each of the 22 T cell receptor beta chains below was sequenced from the same sample in a study of blood T cell repertoires in COVID-19. Clones were sequenced by immunoSEQ multiplex PCR, and TCRdb holds only the in-frame ones, with some missing. The sample shows 300,000 to 350,000 clones, approximately 88% of them seen only once. Sequencing was done on a sample of PBMCs or T cells enriched from blood (not recorded which). Receptor source: a man aged 25 to 40 who had recovered from COVID-19.

The chain joins TRBV19 to TRBJ2-7; 8 nucleotides line up with TRBD1. V gave up 4 bases and J gave up 7 bases; unmatched junction bases: 12. The V gene's germline CDR1 is LNHDA and CDR2 SQIVND (reference sequence). The CDR3 totals 15 residues. The chain's CDR3 is CASSRVGQGSGEQYF. The CDR3, as DNA: TGTGCCAGTAGTAGGGTAGGACAGGGATCTGGAGAGCAGTACTTC.

The chain has TRBV18 and TRBJ2-5; D is ambiguous. The CDR3 runs to 19 residues. Trimming pared 1 base from V and 1 base from J, leaving 22 bases between. Germline lookup yields CDR1 KGHSH and CDR2 LQKENI. The CDR3 protein is CASSPLANTGYRIQETQYF. CDR3 DNA sequence: TGTGCCAGCTCACCACTAGCAAATACCGGTTATAGAATCCAAGAGACCCAGTACTTC. Complete variable domain (other parts from reference TRBV18 and TRBJ2-5): NAGVMQNPRHLVRRRGQEARLRCSPMKGHSHVYWYRQLPEEGLKFMVYLQKENIIDESGMPKERFSAEFPKEGPSILRIQQVVRGDSAAYFCASSPLANTGYRIQETQYFGPGTRLLVL.

The chain carries TRBV5-4 and TRBJ2-3, with D possibly being TRBD2 (6 bases). V lost 0 bases and J 0 bases, leaving 14 bases between the germline ends. The CDR3 runs 17 residues. Germline CDR1 SGHNT, CDR2 YYREEE (reference sequence). CDR3: CASSLDRSGPSTDTQYF. CDR3 DNA sequence: TGTGCCAGCAGCTTGGACCGGAGCGGGCCTAGCACAGATACGCAGTATTTT. Variable domain in full (rest from reference TRBV5-4 and TRBJ2-3): ETGVTQSPTHLIKTRGQQVTLRCSSQSGHNTVSWYQQALGQGPQFIFQYYREEENGRGNFPPRFSGLQFPNYSSELNVNALELDDSALYLCASSLDRSGPSTDTQYFGPGTRLTVL.

The V gene is TRBV6-1, the J gene TRBJ1-4, with 8 bases matching TRBD1. Germline values: CDR1 MNHNS, CDR2 SASEGT. The length of the CDR3 is 14 residues. The V and J ends lost 3 bases and 6 bases, in that order; junction bases with no gene match: 3. CDR3 bases: TGTGCCAGCAGTGAGGGACAGGTGCATGAAAAACTGTTTTTT. It specifies CASSEGQVHEKLFF.

The rearrangement links TRBV18 to TRBJ2-3; no clear D. Germline CDR1 and CDR2: KGHSH and LQKENI. V was shortened by 3 bases and J by 0 bases, with 7 bases between the two germline ends. The CDR3 is made up of 14 amino acids. CDR3 DNA sequence: TGTGCCAGCTCACCGACAACTAGCACAGATACGCAGTATTTT. Its protein is CASSPTTSTDTQYF.

The chain links TRBV9 to TRBJ2-1; 11 bases align to TRBD2. CDR1 and CDR2 from the germline V gene are SGDLS and YYNGEE. The V and J ends lost 4 bases and 6 bases, in that order; junction bases with no gene match: 9. This CDR3 comprises 16 residues. In DNA form, the CDR3 reads TGTGCCAGCAGCCCCGTAGCGGGGGGGCCCGGCAATGAGCAGTTCTTC. Residues: CASSPVAGGPGNEQFF.

A single count supports this clone. The chain joins TRBV6-1 to TRBJ2-7; D is possibly TRBD2 (6 bases). CDR1 is MNHNS, CDR2 SASEGT, per germline. V dropped 1 base and J dropped 2 bases, with 12 bases sitting between them. The CDR3 has 15 amino acids. The CDR3 loop reads CASSEGAGRTYEQYF. The CDR3 DNA is TGTGCCAGCAGTGAAGGGGCAGGGAGGACCTACGAGCAGTACTTC.

The chain carries TRBV2 and TRBJ1-1; 7 bases agree with TRBD1. V dropped 6 bases and J dropped 1; count of bases not matched to a gene: 2. The CDR3 consists of 13 residues. Germline lookup yields CDR1 SNHLY and CDR2 FYNNEI. This CDR3 is CASRTGRNTEAFF. The CDR3 coding sequence is TGTGCCAGCAGGACAGGGAGGAACACTGAAGCTTTCTTT.

V and J are TRBV28 and TRBJ2-7; possible D gene TRBD1, 6 bases. The CDR3 is 12 amino acids. V shed 3 bases and J shed 5 bases, with 8 bases lying between them. CDR1 and CDR2 from the germline V gene are MDHEN and SYDVKM. CDR3 in DNA: TGTGCCAGCAGTTTTGAGGGGGACGAGCAGTACTTC. It codes for CASSFEGDEQYF. Full variable domain (missing parts from reference TRBV28 and TRBJ2-7): DVKVTQSSRYLVKRTGEKVFLECVQDMDHENMFWYRQDPGLGLRLIYFSYDVKMKEKGDIPEGYSVSREKKERFSLILESASTNQTSMYLCASSFEGDEQYFGPGTRLTVT.

The chain recombines TRBV6-5 with TRBJ1-2; 8 positions match TRBD1. The trim removed 5 bases at V and 8 bases at J, leaving 13 bases unmatched. Germline values: CDR1 MNHEY, CDR2 SVGAGI. CDR3 length: 15 amino acids. This CDR3 reads CASSTTQGAFEGYTF. DNA of the CDR3: TGTGCCAGCAGTACTACTCAGGGGGCGTTTGAGGGCTACACCTTC.

This clone is a singleton in its sample. In nucleotides, the CDR3 is TGTGCCAGCAGCCCCGGCCCACTGGGCTCACCCCTCCACTTT. It encodes CASSPGPLGSPLHF. The chain uses TRBV6-5 and TRBJ1-6; D unresolved. V lost 6 bases, J lost 10 bases, and 16 bases lay in between. CDR1 is MNHEY, CDR2 SVGAGI, per germline. The CDR3 is 14 amino acids.

The V and J genes are TRBV6-4 and TRBJ2-1; D may be TRBD2 (6 bases). The V gene's germline CDR1 is MRHNA and CDR2 SNTAGT. The CDR3 loop spans 14 amino acids. Trimming pared 5 bases from V and 3 bases from J, leaving 11 bases between. In DNA form, the CDR3 reads TGTGCCAGCAGTCCTAGCGCAAACTACAATGAGCAGTTCTTC. It yields the protein CASSPSANYNEQFF.

The chain combines TRBV3-1 (or the pseudogene TRBV3-2) with TRBJ2-7, with 11 bases fitting TRBD2. CDR1 and CDR2 from the germline V gene are LGHDT and YNNKEL (reference sequence). Unmatched junction bases numbered 3, after V lost 5 bases and J lost 6 bases. There are 13 residues in the CDR3. The CDR3 nucleotides are TGTGCCAGCAGCTATAGCGGGGGGGCCGAGCAGTACTTC. Its protein product is CASSYSGGAEQYF.

V is TRBV10-3 and J is TRBJ1-6; D is unresolved. Germline values: CDR1 ENHRY, CDR2 SYGVKD. V dropped 2 bases and J dropped 7 bases, with 15 bases sitting between them. The CDR3 spans 16 residues. The CDR3 loop is CAISEPRSTSNSPLHF. CDR3 sequence (DNA): TGTGCCATCAGTGAGCCTAGATCAACATCCAATTCACCCCTCCACTTT.

The chain uses TRBV27 and TRBJ2-5; 9 nucleotides agree with TRBD2. The ends lost 6 bases at V and 1 base at J; junction bases unmatched: 3. The CDR3 spans 14 residues. CDR1 is MNHEY, CDR2 SMNVEV, per germline (reference sequence). The CDR3 protein is CASRSGGSQETQYF. The CDR3 bases are TGTGCCAGCAGGAGCGGGGGGTCCCAAGAGACCCAGTACTTC.

As to this clone: Other DNA sequences in the same sample also yield this CDR3. The chain recombines TRBV6-5 with TRBJ2-1; D gene unclear. This CDR3 region has 14 residues. Trimming shortened V by 1 base and J by 0 bases, and 4 bases separated the two germline ends. CDR1 is MNHEY, CDR2 SVGAGI, per germline. The CDR3 nucleotides read TGTGCCAGCAGTTACTTTAGCTCCTACAATGAGCAGTTCTTC. It specifies CASSYFSSYNEQFF.

The chain couples TRBV12-5 to TRBJ2-5; D is unclear. V lost 2 bases and J lost 4, with 11 bases in between. The CDR3 is made up of 14 amino acids. The V gene's germline CDR1 is LGHNT and CDR2 FRNRAP. In nucleotides, the CDR3 is TGTGCTAGTGGTTTGAGTTACGGTGGAGAGACCCAGTACTTC. The encoded protein is CASGLSYGGETQYF.

The chain combines TRBV19 with TRBJ2-7, with 7 bases that match TRBD2. V trimming: 1 base; J trimming: 7 bases; junction bases outside the gene matches: 4. Per the germline V gene, CDR1 is LNHDA and CDR2 is SQIVND (reference sequence). This CDR3 region has 13 residues. CDR3 in DNA: TGTGCCAGTAGTATAGGCACCGGGAGGGAGCAGTACTTC. Translating gives CASSIGTGREQYF.

The J gene is TRBJ1-3, the V gene TRBV29-1; 8 bases fit TRBD1. Trimming took 4 bases from V and 3 from J; bases not matched to a gene: 2. The CDR3 totals 13 residues. CDR1 and CDR2 from the germline V gene are SQVTM and ANQGSEA. The CDR3 loop reads CSVGDRGGNTIYF. The CDR3 coding sequence is TGCAGCGTTGGCGACAGGGGTGGAAACACCATATATTTT.

This sequence joins TRBV15 and TRBJ1-1, with 9 bases that match TRBD1. Per the germline V gene, CDR1 is LNHNV and CDR2 is YYDKDF (reference sequence). Trimming removed 3 bases from V and 11 bases from J; junction bases left unmatched: 4. The CDR3 extends over 12 amino acids. CDR3 protein: CATSSQDRGAFF. The CDR3 region has the DNA TGTGCCACCAGCAGCCAGGACAGGGGTGCTTTCTTT.

The J gene is TRBJ1-5, the V gene TRBV6-5, with a possible D match to TRBD1 (5 bases). The CDR3 is made up of 15 amino acids. Germline V lookup: CDR1 MNHEY, CDR2 SVGAGI. Trimming removed 7 bases from V and 7 bases from J, with 20 bases in between. The CDR3 bases are TGTGCCAGCAACACAATGGGCGGGGCAGGGCAGCCCCAGCATTTT. It codes for CASNTMGGAGQPQHF.

V usage is TRBV11-2 and J usage is TRBJ2-3; 8 bases match TRBD1. The germline V gene encodes CDR1 SGHAT and CDR2 FQNNGV. Losses at the gene ends were 5 bases for V and 1 base for J; bases not matched to a gene: 5. The CDR3 consists of 15 residues. CDR3 in amino acids: CASSLGQGRTDTQYF. The CDR3 region has the DNA TGTGCCAGCAGCCTAGGACAGGGACGCACAGATACGCAGTATTTT.